Listed below are T cell receptor beta chains from one sample, sequenced in a study of cytomegalovirus exposure and HLA in healthy donors. Generated by immunoSEQ multiplex PCR, the TCRdb table keeps only in-frame clones and is missing some. The sample yields 150,000 to 200,000 clones, 9.5% to 15% seen once. Input material: PBMCs. These receptors were taken from a man aged 45-65 years in good health and CMV-seropositive. CDR3s include the opening cysteine and the closing phenylalanine or tryptophan. Fields, in order: CDR3 DNA, CDR3 protein, J gene, clone size, D gene, V gene. The D gene is left open where the match is weak. Not every row has a clone size; where given, it reads once, few, many or a size class.

CDR3nt: TGCGCCAGCAGCCAAGAGGGGTTGCGGGGAGGAGATACGCAGTATTTT
CDR3aa: CASSQEGLRGGDTQYF
j_gene: TRBJ2-3
abundance: NA
d_gene: NA
v_gene: TRBV4-3

CDR3nt: TGTGCCAGCACCAGGACAGGGTCCTACGAGCAGTACTTC
CDR3aa: CASTRTGSYEQYF
j_gene: TRBJ2-7
abundance: NA
d_gene: TRBD1
v_gene: TRBV11-1

CDR3nt: TGTGCCTGGTCCGGGACAGGATATGGCTACACCTTC
CDR3aa: CAWSGTGYGYTF
j_gene: TRBJ1-2
abundance: few
d_gene: TRBD1
v_gene: TRBV30

CDR3nt: TGCGCCAGCAGGGGGACGACAGGGGGCTCAGAGACCCAGTACTTC
CDR3aa: CASRGTTGGSETQYF
j_gene: TRBJ2-5
abundance: few
d_gene: TRBD1
v_gene: TRBV23-1

CDR3nt: TGTGCCAGCAGGGGACTAGACTCGTACGAGCAGTACTTC
CDR3aa: CASRGLDSYEQYF
j_gene: TRBJ2-7
abundance: NA
d_gene: TRBD2
v_gene: TRBV6-5

CDR3nt: TGCGCCAGCAGCTTTAGCGGGGTGTCTAGCACAGATACGCAGTATTTT
CDR3aa: CASSFSGVSSTDTQYF
j_gene: TRBJ2-3
abundance: few
d_gene: TRBD2
v_gene: TRBV5-1

CDR3nt: TGTGCCAGCAGCCCACCCAAGGTAGCAGGGTGGGCGGATACGCAGTATTTT
CDR3aa: CASSPPKVAGWADTQYF
j_gene: TRBJ2-3
abundance: few
d_gene: NA
v_gene: TRBV11-3

CDR3nt: TGTGCCTCTACTTGGGGGGGAATAATGCAGAACACCGGGGAGCTGTTTTTT
CDR3aa: CASTWGGIMQNTGELFF
j_gene: TRBJ2-2
abundance: NA
d_gene: TRBD2
v_gene: TRBV30

CDR3nt: TGTGCCAGCAGCTTAGGAGCGGGGGGGGGAACCTACACAGATACGCAGTATTTT
CDR3aa: CASSLGAGGGTYTDTQYF
j_gene: TRBJ2-3
abundance: once
d_gene: TRBD2
v_gene: TRBV11-1

CDR3nt: TGTGCCAGCAGCTACACAGGGGGCAATCAGCCCCAGCATTTT
CDR3aa: CASSYTGGNQPQHF
j_gene: TRBJ1-5
abundance: few
d_gene: TRBD1
v_gene: TRBV7-2

CDR3nt: TGTGCCAGCAGCTCTAACGATCAGCCCCAGCATTTT
CDR3aa: CASSSNDQPQHF
j_gene: TRBJ1-5
abundance: few
d_gene: NA
v_gene: TRBV27

CDR3nt: TGCGCCAGCAGCCAAGATCCCGGGGGAAGCTCCTACAATGAGCAGTTCTTC
CDR3aa: CASSQDPGGSSYNEQFF
j_gene: TRBJ2-1
abundance: NA
d_gene: NA
v_gene: TRBV4-1

CDR3nt: TGTGCCACCCGAACAGGGGAGGTCTATGGCTACACCTTC
CDR3aa: CATRTGEVYGYTF
j_gene: TRBJ1-2
abundance: few
d_gene: TRBD1
v_gene: TRBV28

CDR3nt: TGTGCCAGCAGCTTAGAAGGCTCCCGGGGTCAGCCCCAGCATTTT
CDR3aa: CASSLEGSRGQPQHF
j_gene: TRBJ1-5
abundance: few
d_gene: NA
v_gene: TRBV7-2

CDR3nt: TGCGCCAGCAGCTTGGAAGGGGGGAGGGACACTGAAGCTTTCTTT
CDR3aa: CASSLEGGRDTEAFF
j_gene: TRBJ1-1
abundance: few
d_gene: NA
v_gene: TRBV5-1

CDR3nt: TGTGCCAGCAGACCCACAGGGAATTCACCCCTCCACTTT
CDR3aa: CASRPTGNSPLHF
j_gene: TRBJ1-6
abundance: few
d_gene: NA
v_gene: TRBV11-1

CDR3nt: TGTGCCAGTCTCCCGGACAGCCTTTCTTACGAGCAGTACTTC
CDR3aa: CASLPDSLSYEQYF
j_gene: TRBJ2-7
abundance: few
d_gene: NA
v_gene: TRBV28

CDR3nt: TGTGCCAGCAGCTTAGCGACAGGGGGAAGCAATCAGCCCCAGCATTTT
CDR3aa: CASSLATGGSNQPQHF
j_gene: TRBJ1-5
abundance: few
d_gene: TRBD1
v_gene: TRBV7-2

CDR3nt: TGCGCCAGCAGCCAAGACGGGCAGGGCCTAACCTATGGCTACACCTTC
CDR3aa: CASSQDGQGLTYGYTF
j_gene: TRBJ1-2
abundance: NA
d_gene: NA
v_gene: TRBV4-3

CDR3nt: TGCGCCAGCAGCCAAGATTGGAGGGCTGAAAAACTGTTTTTT
CDR3aa: CASSQDWRAEKLFF
j_gene: TRBJ1-4
abundance: many
d_gene: NA
v_gene: TRBV4-3

CDR3nt: TGTGCCAGCAGCTTGGGCGATTCACCCCTCCACTTT
CDR3aa: CASSLGDSPLHF
j_gene: TRBJ1-6
abundance: NA
d_gene: NA
v_gene: TRBV11-2

CDR3nt: TGCGCCAGCAGTGAGGGACTTCTTGGGGGCACAGATACGCAGTATTTT
CDR3aa: CASSEGLLGGTDTQYF
j_gene: TRBJ2-3
abundance: NA
d_gene: NA
v_gene: TRBV5-1

CDR3nt: TGCAGCGTTGAAGAATTCGAGGGGACAGGCTACACCTTC
CDR3aa: CSVEEFEGTGYTF
j_gene: TRBJ1-2
abundance: few
d_gene: NA
v_gene: TRBV29-1

CDR3nt: TGTGCCACCAGCAGAGGTAGAGAGAGGGCGGCGGGGGTGATCCCAGATACGCAGTATTTT
CDR3aa: CATSRGRERAAGVIPDTQYF
j_gene: TRBJ2-3
abundance: few
d_gene: TRBD2
v_gene: TRBV15

CDR3nt: TGTGCCAGCAGCGTAGGGGGTCTGAATCAGCCCCAGCATTTT
CDR3aa: CASSVGGLNQPQHF
j_gene: TRBJ1-5
abundance: NA
d_gene: NA
v_gene: TRBV14

CDR3nt: TGTGCCAGCTGCTCGACAGAATACAATGAGCAGTTCTTC
CDR3aa: CASCSTEYNEQFF
j_gene: TRBJ2-1
abundance: few
d_gene: NA
v_gene: TRBV6-5

CDR3nt: TGCGCCAGCAGCCTGGGGACAGCTCAAGAGGGCTACACCTTC
CDR3aa: CASSLGTAQEGYTF
j_gene: TRBJ1-2
abundance: NA
d_gene: TRBD1
v_gene: TRBV5-1

CDR3nt: TGTGCCATCAGTGAGGCAACAGCTAATGAAAAACTGTTTTTT
CDR3aa: CAISEATANEKLFF
j_gene: TRBJ1-4
abundance: NA
d_gene: NA
v_gene: TRBV10-3

CDR3nt: TGTGCCAGCAACCGAAACAGGGCCATGAACACTGAAGCTTTCTTT
CDR3aa: CASNRNRAMNTEAFF
j_gene: TRBJ1-1
abundance: NA
d_gene: NA
v_gene: TRBV2

CDR3nt: TGTGCCAGCAGCTTAGGGGACAGGGGACTTTTGGACACTGAAGCTTTCTTT
CDR3aa: CASSLGDRGLLDTEAFF
j_gene: TRBJ1-1
abundance: NA
d_gene: TRBD1
v_gene: TRBV7-3

CDR3nt: TGTGCCAGCAGTTACTCCCTAGGTGGTACTGAAGCTTTCTTT
CDR3aa: CASSYSLGGTEAFF
j_gene: TRBJ1-1
abundance: NA
d_gene: NA
v_gene: TRBV6-5

CDR3nt: TGTGCCAGCAGCTTGTGGGACAGGGTGAAGACCCAGTACTTC
CDR3aa: CASSLWDRVKTQYF
j_gene: TRBJ2-5
abundance: NA
d_gene: TRBD1
v_gene: TRBV5-6

CDR3nt: TGTGCCAGCAGCCATAAGGCGGGGGGCGTTCCAGATACGCAGTATTTT
CDR3aa: CASSHKAGGVPDTQYF
j_gene: TRBJ2-3
abundance: NA
d_gene: TRBD2
v_gene: TRBV7-9

CDR3nt: TGTGCCAGCAGCTTGGCACTCCGAGAGACCCAGTACTTC
CDR3aa: CASSLALRETQYF
j_gene: TRBJ2-5
abundance: few
d_gene: NA
v_gene: TRBV5-8

CDR3nt: TGTGCCAGCAGCCCGGGGACAGGGTCAACTAATGAAAAACTGTTTTTT
CDR3aa: CASSPGTGSTNEKLFF
j_gene: TRBJ1-4
abundance: few
d_gene: TRBD1
v_gene: TRBV11-3

CDR3nt: TGTGCCAGCAGCCCAGGTGCAGGGATACAAGAGACCCAGTACTTC
CDR3aa: CASSPGAGIQETQYF
j_gene: TRBJ2-5
abundance: many
d_gene: NA
v_gene: TRBV5-4

CDR3nt: TGTGCCTCTACTAGCGGGGGGGCGAGCTCCTACAATGAGCAGTTCTTC
CDR3aa: CASTSGGASSYNEQFF
j_gene: TRBJ2-1
abundance: once
d_gene: TRBD2
v_gene: TRBV9

CDR3nt: TGTGCCAGCTCACCCCTGGGACAGGGGATCCAAGAGACCCAGTACTTC
CDR3aa: CASSPLGQGIQETQYF
j_gene: TRBJ2-5
abundance: few
d_gene: TRBD1
v_gene: TRBV18

CDR3nt: TGCGCCAGCAGTCTAAACCTAGTCGTGAACACTGAAGCTTTCTTT
CDR3aa: CASSLNLVVNTEAFF
j_gene: TRBJ1-1
abundance: NA
d_gene: NA
v_gene: TRBV4-3

CDR3nt: TGTGCCAGCAGTTACTCGCAGGGCGGATCACCCCTCCACTTT
CDR3aa: CASSYSQGGSPLHF
j_gene: TRBJ1-6
abundance: few
d_gene: NA
v_gene: TRBV6-5

CDR3nt: TGTGCCATCAGTGAGTCGGAAACAGGGGATGGCTACACCTTC
CDR3aa: CAISESETGDGYTF
j_gene: TRBJ1-2
abundance: NA
d_gene: TRBD1
v_gene: TRBV10-3

CDR3nt: TGTGCCAGCAGCTTTGGAGGGGCGGAAGCTTTCTTT
CDR3aa: CASSFGGAEAFF
j_gene: TRBJ1-1
abundance: few
d_gene: NA
v_gene: TRBV7-9

CDR3nt: TGTGCCAGTAACAGGATTGAGCAGTACTTC
CDR3aa: CASNRIEQYF
j_gene: TRBJ2-7
abundance: NA
d_gene: NA
v_gene: TRBV6-1

CDR3nt: TGTGCCAGCCGCCGCCTCACACGGGGTAATTCACCCCTCCACTTT
CDR3aa: CASRRLTRGNSPLHF
j_gene: TRBJ1-6
abundance: few
d_gene: NA
v_gene: TRBV2

CDR3nt: TGTGCCAGCAGTGAACTAGCGGGGGGGCCAGATACGCAGTATTTT
CDR3aa: CASSELAGGPDTQYF
j_gene: TRBJ2-3
abundance: NA
d_gene: TRBD2
v_gene: TRBV6-1

CDR3nt: TGTGCCAGCAGCGTAGGCGGGAGTAACACCGGGGAGCTGTTTTTT
CDR3aa: CASSVGGSNTGELFF
j_gene: TRBJ2-2
abundance: few
d_gene: TRBD2
v_gene: TRBV9

CDR3nt: TGTGCTAGTGGTCCCAGGGGGACAGGGGGCAGGGAAAGTGAAAAACTGTTTTTT
CDR3aa: CASGPRGTGGRESEKLFF
j_gene: TRBJ1-4
abundance: NA
d_gene: TRBD1
v_gene: TRBV12-5

CDR3nt: TGTGCCAGCAGAGGACAGTTAACTAATGAAAAACTGTTTTTT
CDR3aa: CASRGQLTNEKLFF
j_gene: TRBJ1-4
abundance: few
d_gene: NA
v_gene: TRBV27

CDR3nt: TGTGCCAGCAGCTTGGACAGAGGGACCGGGGAGCTGTTTTTT
CDR3aa: CASSLDRGTGELFF
j_gene: TRBJ2-2
abundance: NA
d_gene: NA
v_gene: TRBV5-8

CDR3nt: TGCGCCAGCAGTTATGGACAGGGAAGGGATCGTGAGCAGTTCTTC
CDR3aa: CASSYGQGRDREQFF
j_gene: TRBJ2-1
abundance: few
d_gene: TRBD1
v_gene: TRBV10-2

CDR3nt: TGTGCCACAGGGACAGGGTCGACCATAAACATTCAGTACTTC
CDR3aa: CATGTGSTINIQYF
j_gene: TRBJ2-4
abundance: NA
d_gene: TRBD1
v_gene: TRBV19

CDR3nt: TGTGCCAGCAGCCCCGGGTCGGGCAGGGGTGAAGCTTTCTTT
CDR3aa: CASSPGSGRGEAFF
j_gene: TRBJ1-1
abundance: NA
d_gene: NA
v_gene: TRBV7-2

CDR3nt: TGTGCCATCAGTGAGTCCGAGGGTTATCAGCCCCAGCATTTT
CDR3aa: CAISESEGYQPQHF
j_gene: TRBJ1-5
abundance: few
d_gene: NA
v_gene: TRBV10-3

CDR3nt: TGCGCCAGCAGCTTGAGGGCGGGGCCTTACAATGAGCAGTTCTTC
CDR3aa: CASSLRAGPYNEQFF
j_gene: TRBJ2-1
abundance: NA
d_gene: NA
v_gene: TRBV5-1

CDR3nt: TGTGCCTGGAATCTTCAGCGGGGGGGCGCCTACGAGCAGTACTTC
CDR3aa: CAWNLQRGGAYEQYF
j_gene: TRBJ2-7
abundance: NA
d_gene: TRBD2
v_gene: TRBV30